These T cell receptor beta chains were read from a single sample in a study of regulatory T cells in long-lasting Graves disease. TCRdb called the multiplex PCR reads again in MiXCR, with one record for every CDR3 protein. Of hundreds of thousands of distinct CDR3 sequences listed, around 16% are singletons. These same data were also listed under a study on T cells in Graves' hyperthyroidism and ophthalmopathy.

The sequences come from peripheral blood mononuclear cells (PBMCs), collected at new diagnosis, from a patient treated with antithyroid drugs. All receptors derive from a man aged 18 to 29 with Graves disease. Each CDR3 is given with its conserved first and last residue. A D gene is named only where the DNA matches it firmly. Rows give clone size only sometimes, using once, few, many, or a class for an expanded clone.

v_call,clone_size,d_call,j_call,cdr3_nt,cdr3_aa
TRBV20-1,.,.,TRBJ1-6,TGCAGTGCTAGTCCGGGTGGGAATTCACCCCTCCACTTT,CSASPGGNSPLHF
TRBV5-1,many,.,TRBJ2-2,TGCGCCAGCAGCTTGGGGGGACCCACCGGGGAGCTGTTTTTT,CASSLGGPTGELFF
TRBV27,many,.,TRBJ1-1,TGTGCCAGCAGCTTACAAGGGGCGCGCACTGAAGCTTTCTTT,CASSLQGARTEAFF
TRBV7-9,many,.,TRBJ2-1,TGTGCCAGCAGCTCGTCGGACAGAGAGCAGTTCTTC,CASSSSDREQFF
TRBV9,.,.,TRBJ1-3,TGTGCCAGCACCGGGCGTGGGGACTTCTCTGGAAACACCATATATTTT,CASTGRGDFSGNTIYF
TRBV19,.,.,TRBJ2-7,TGTGCCAGTAGTATCGGCAGGGTATACGAGCAGTACTTC,CASSIGRVYEQYF
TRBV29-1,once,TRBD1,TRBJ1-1,TGCAGCGTTGGTCCGGACAGGATCAACACTGAAGCTTTCTTT,CSVGPDRINTEAFF
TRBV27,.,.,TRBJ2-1,TGTGCCAGCAGTTTCCGACAGTACAATGAGCAGTTCTTC,CASSFRQYNEQFF
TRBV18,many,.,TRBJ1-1,TGTGCCAGCTCACCACCGGGGGTCGGCGCTGAAGCTTTCTTT,CASSPPGVGAEAFF
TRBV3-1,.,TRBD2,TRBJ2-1,TGTGCCAGCAGCCAAGATTCTAGCGGGGGATACAATGAGCAGTTCTTC,CASSQDSSGGYNEQFF
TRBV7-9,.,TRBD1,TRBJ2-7,TGTGCCAGCAGGTCCGGGACAGGGATAGACGAGCAGTACTTC,CASRSGTGIDEQYF
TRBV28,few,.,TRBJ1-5,TGTGCCAGCACCCAGGGTGCTTGGGTCAATCAGCCCCAGCATTTT,CASTQGAWVNQPQHF
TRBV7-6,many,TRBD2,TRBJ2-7,TGTGCCAGCAGCTCGTCGACTAGCGGGAGGGCCGCAGGGCAGTACTTC,CASSSSTSGRAAGQYF
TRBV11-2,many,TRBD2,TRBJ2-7,TGTGCCAGCAGCTTAGATACTAGCGGATACTACGAGCAGTACTTC,CASSLDTSGYYEQYF
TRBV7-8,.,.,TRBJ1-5,TGTGCCAGCAGCTTACTGGAACCGGACGCAGGTCAGCCCCAGCATTTT,CASSLLEPDAGQPQHF